The 21 T cell receptor beta chains presented below share a single source sample, sequenced in a study of Ad26.COV2.S vaccination and SARS-CoV-2 variants. Noted treatment: 15 to 20 received Ad26.COV2.S at low or high dose, single or two shots; several received placebo; per-sample allocation not given. The investigators took samples on day 63 after the first vaccine or placebo injection. The method was immunoSEQ multiplex PCR; TCRdb's version includes in-frame clones alone and lacks a portion of them. Of around 400,000 clones listed, approximately 90% are singletons. Sequenced here: peripheral blood, sampled in a trial of Ad26.COV2.S vaccine versus placebo. Receptors originate from a person aged 18-65 years who received the Ad26.COV2.S COVID-19 vaccine or a placebo.

The chain uses TRBV11-2 and TRBJ2-2, with 8 bases lining up with TRBD2. V lost 10 bases to trimming and J lost 3 bases; unmatched junction nucleotides: 10. This CDR3 contains 15 residues. CDR1 is SGHAT and CDR2 is FQNNGV in the germline V gene. Here the CDR3 DNA reads TGTGCCACCTCTAGCGGGCTAGGGCACACCGGGGAGCTGTTTTTT. Protein product: CATSSGLGHTGELFF.

The chain couples TRBV6-6 to TRBJ2-7; 10 bases agree with TRBD2. The V gene end was trimmed by 4 bases and the J gene end by 1 base; junction bases not matched to a gene: 1. The germline V gene encodes CDR1 MNHNY and CDR2 SVGAGI (reference sequence). CDR3 size: 14 residues. CDR3 amino acids: CASSSTSGSYEQYF. Here the CDR3 DNA reads TGTGCCAGCAGTTCGACTAGCGGGTCCTACGAGCAGTACTTC.

The J gene is TRBJ2-2, the V gene TRBV28; D possibly corresponds to TRBD2 (6 bases). Trimming removed 4 bases at V and 2 bases at J, with 17 bases between. The CDR3 length is 17 residues. CDR1 and CDR2 (germline): MDHEN, SYDVKM. The CDR3 spells CASSSPSDSGNTGELFF. The DNA for the CDR3 is TGTGCCAGCAGTTCCCCTAGTGATAGCGGTAACACCGGGGAGCTGTTTTTT.

The table lists this clone with a count of one. The chain combines TRBV4-1 with TRBJ2-7; 8 bases agree with TRBD1. The germline gives CDR1 MGHRA, CDR2 YSYEKL. There are 15 residues in the CDR3. J was trimmed by 2 bases and V by 0 bases; bases with no gene match: 3. Here the CDR3 reads CASSQEQGVTYEQYF. The CDR3 bases are TGCGCCAGCAGCCAAGAACAGGGGGTAACCTACGAGCAGTACTTC.

The genes are TRBV6-1 and TRBJ2-6, with 8 bases aligning to TRBD1. The V gene end was trimmed by 4 bases and the J gene end by 4 bases; junction bases not matched to a gene: 9. The CDR3 is made up of 17 amino acids. CDR1 is MNHNS and CDR2 is SASEGT in the germline V gene. CDR3: CASSGGSRGQGANVLTF. DNA for the CDR3: TGTGCCAGCAGTGGAGGGAGCAGGGGGCAGGGGGCCAACGTCCTGACTTTC.

V usage is TRBV29-1 and J usage is TRBJ2-7, with a tentative D call TRBD2 (6 bases). The germline V and J ends were trimmed by 3 bases and 3 bases, with 9 bases remaining between them. The germline V gene encodes CDR1 SQVTM and CDR2 ANQGSEA. CDR3 length: 12 residues. CDR3 nucleotides: TGCAGCGTTGAGGGGAGGTACTACGAGCAGTACTTC. It specifies CSVEGRYYEQYF.

This clone appeared a single time. The chain uses TRBV7-8 and TRBJ2-1; D perhaps matches TRBD2 (5 bases). CDR1 and CDR2 (germline): SGHVS, FQNEAQ. With 1 base removed from V and 5 bases from J, the gap between germline ends came to 6 bases. The CDR3 loop spans 13 amino acids. CDR3 DNA sequence: TGTGCCAGCAGCTTAGTGGGAGACAATGAGCAGTTCTTC. Its translation: CASSLVGDNEQFF.

The chain has TRBV7-3 and TRBJ2-2; TRBD2 aligns across 11 bases. V gave up 4 bases and J gave up 5 bases; unmatched junction bases: 3. Germline V CDR1 and CDR2: SGHTA, FQGTGA. CDR3 length equals 15 residues. CDR3 residues: CASSSRLAGTGELFF. DNA for the CDR3: TGTGCCAGCAGCTCCCGACTAGCGGGAACCGGGGAGCTGTTTTTT. Based on the CDR3 plus reference TRBV7-3 and TRBJ2-2, the full variable domain is GAGVSQTPSNKVTEKGKYVELRCDPISGHTALYWYRQSLGQGPEFLIYFQGTGAADDSGLPNDRFFAVRPEGSVSTLKIQRTERGDSAVYLCASSSRLAGTGELFFGEGSRLTVL.

The CDR3, as DNA: TGTGCCAGTGTCACAGGGACTGCCACAGATACGCAGTATTTT. Protein sequence: CASVTGTATDTQYF. The genes are TRBV28 and TRBJ2-3, with D perhaps assigned TRBD1 or TRBD2 (6 bases each). Germline values: CDR1 MDHEN, CDR2 SYDVKM. The CDR3 contains 14 residues. V was trimmed by 9 bases and J by 2 bases, leaving 15 bases between them.

Concerning this clone itself: Different DNA sequences within this sample yield the same CDR3. The rearrangement uses TRBV5-6 and TRBJ1-4; D is unresolved. Looked up from germline, CDR1 is SGHDT and CDR2 is YYEEEE. CDR3 length: 13 residues. V gave up 0 bases and J gave up 7 bases, with 7 bases separating them. This CDR3 reads CASSLVGAEKLFF. CDR3 bases: TGTGCCAGCAGCTTGGTGGGAGCTGAAAAACTGTTTTTT.

V is TRBV11-1 and J is TRBJ2-7; 7 bases align to TRBD2. The junction had 12 bases not matched to a gene; V was cut back by 4 bases and J by 6 bases. CDR3 size: 15 residues. Germline-derived CDR1 and CDR2 are SGHAT and FQDESV (reference sequence). CDR3 bases: TGTGCCAGCAGCTCCACGCCGACACCGGGGGGCGAGCAGTACTTC. Amino acid sequence: CASSSTPTPGGEQYF.

This clone was seen a few times. This chain joins TRBV20-1 and TRBJ1-1; no firm D call. Germline V gene lookup returns CDR1 DFQATT and CDR2 SNEGSKA (reference sequence). V shed 3 bases and J shed 6 bases, with 17 bases lying between them. This CDR3 has 14 amino acids. The CDR3 DNA reads as TGCAGTGCTAGTGCTCCCCAGCTGAGGTCTGAAGCTTTCTTT. Translating gives CSASAPQLRSEAFF.

The chain links TRBV28 to TRBJ1-1, with TRBD1 as a possible D gene (6 bases). The V end lost 10 bases, the J end lost 5 bases, and 17 bases lay between the germline ends. This CDR3 region has 13 residues. The germline V gene encodes CDR1 MDHEN and CDR2 SYDVKM. The CDR3 here is CATQRGVATEAFF. The CDR3 DNA sequence: TGTGCCACACAAAGGGGGGTGGCGACTGAAGCTTTCTTT.

The rearrangement uses TRBV27 and TRBJ2-5; no firm D call. Germline CDR1 MNHEY, CDR2 SMNVEV (reference sequence). CDR3 length: 16 residues. Deletions cut 0 bases from V and 4 bases from J, with 15 bases between. Written as DNA, the CDR3 is TGTGCCAGCAGTTTATCGGTATCGACCTCCCGAGAGACCCAGTACTTC. Encoded protein: CASSLSVSTSRETQYF.

The CDR3 protein is CASSGGGLDEQYF. In DNA form, the CDR3 reads TGTGCCAGCAGCGGGGGCGGTCTGGACGAGCAGTACTTC. The chain uses TRBV9 and TRBJ2-7; TRBD1 might be the D (5 bases). V shed 3 bases and J shed 5 bases, with 12 bases lying between them. Germline CDR1 reads SGDLS; CDR2 reads YYNGEE. The CDR3 spans 13 residues.

This chain joins TRBV4-1 and TRBJ1-2; 7 positions match TRBD1. The ends lost 2 bases at V and 10 bases at J; junction bases unmatched: 10. The germline CDR1 and CDR2 sequences are MGHRA and YSYEKL. The CDR3 totals 14 residues. As DNA, the CDR3 is TGCGCCAGCAGCCAAAACAGGGGCCCTGATGCCTACACCTTC. Translated: CASSQNRGPDAYTF.

This clone was detected only once. The rearrangement uses TRBV4-2 and TRBJ2-7, with TRBD1 identical over 8 bases. CDR1 and CDR2 from the germline V gene are LGHNA and YNFKEQ. The length of the CDR3 is 14 residues. V was clipped by 4 bases and J by 0 bases; unmatched bases: 2. The CDR3 sequence: CASSRDRSSYEQYF. The CDR3, as DNA: TGTGCCAGCAGCCGGGACAGGAGCTCCTACGAGCAGTACTTC.

The chain has TRBV28 and TRBJ2-3; TRBD2 agrees at 12 bases. In germline, CDR1 is MDHEN, CDR2 SYDVKM. Unmatched junction bases numbered 3, after V lost 0 bases and J lost 5 bases. The CDR3 totals 16 residues. The CDR3 here is CASSLWGGLAGDTQYF. CDR3 DNA: TGTGCCAGCAGTTTATGGGGGGGACTAGCGGGAGATACGCAGTATTTT.

The CDR3 region is CASSISYSGGTEAFF. The DNA of the CDR3 is TGTGCCAGTAGTATTTCTTACTCCGGGGGGACTGAAGCTTTCTTT. The rearrangement uses TRBV19 and TRBJ1-1, with a possible D match to TRBD1 (5 bases). The V and J ends lost 3 bases and 5 bases respectively, with 16 bases between them. There are 15 residues in the CDR3. CDR1 and CDR2 from the germline V gene are LNHDA and SQIVND (reference sequence).

The J gene is TRBJ1-1, the V gene TRBV12-3 or TRBV12-4; D gene unclear. This CDR3 is 12 amino acids long. Trimming cost V 2 bases and J 4 bases, with 5 bases left between them. Here the CDR3 reads CASSLPRTEAFF. The CDR3 DNA reads as TGTGCCAGCAGTTTACCCCGCACTGAAGCTTTCTTT.

The chain employs TRBV7-3 and TRBJ1-1; maybe TRBD1 (5 bases). CDR3 length: 16 residues. Germline V gene lookup returns CDR1 SGHTA and CDR2 FQGTGA. Trimming stripped 8 bases from V and 3 bases from J, with 22 bases between. CDR3 residues: CASSDQVGHSYTEAFF. For the CDR3, the DNA is TGTGCCAGCTCAGATCAGGTAGGACATTCATACACTGAAGCTTTCTTT.